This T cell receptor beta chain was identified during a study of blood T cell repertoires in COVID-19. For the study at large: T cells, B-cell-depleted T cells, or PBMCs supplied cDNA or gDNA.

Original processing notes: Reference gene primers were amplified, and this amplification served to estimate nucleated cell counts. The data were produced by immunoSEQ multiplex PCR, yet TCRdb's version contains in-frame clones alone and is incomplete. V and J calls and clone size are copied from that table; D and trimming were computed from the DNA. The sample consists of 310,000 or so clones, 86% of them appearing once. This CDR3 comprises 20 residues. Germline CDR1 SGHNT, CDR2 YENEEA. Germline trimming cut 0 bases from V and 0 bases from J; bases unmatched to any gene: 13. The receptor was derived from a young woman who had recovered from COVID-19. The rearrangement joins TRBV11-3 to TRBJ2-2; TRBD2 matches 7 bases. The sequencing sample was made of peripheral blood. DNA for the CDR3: TGTGCCAGCAGCTTAGAGGCAAGCGGGGACCTTCTAGCGAACACCGGGGAGCTGTTTTTT. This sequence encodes CASSLEASGDLLANTGELFF.